Given below is one TCR beta chain in context. Its antigen is undetermined. These data belong to a study of shared clonotypes between healthy human individuals. Study findings and constraints: A reduction in generation probabilities was seen for non-shared clonotypes relative to those shared by all four donors. Sampling used blood alone; tissue repertoires probably differ.

Sequencing used immunoSEQ multiplex PCR; TCRdb keeps in-frame clones, though not all of them. Here the sample spans about 1,800,000 clones, 85% to 95% being singletons. Terminally differentiated effector memory CD45RA+ cells were left out of the naive CD8 fraction, which was CD45RO-negative and positively selected for CCR7. The CDR3 length is 16 residues. The sequence came from a man between 18 and 29 years old in good health. This sequence joins TRBV12-2 and TRBJ1-1; the table's TRBD1 call for D was not verified on the DNA. TRBV12-2 is an annotated pseudogene. Sequencing was performed on naive CD8+ T cells sorted from blood. The CDR3 spells CASRLGEDRRNTEAFF. The CDR3 DNA reads as TGTGCAAGTCGCTTAGGAGAAGACAGGAGAAACACTGAAGCTTTCTTT.